The following is a TCR beta chain sequence with its context. Under the authors' procedure: By means of reference gene primer amplification, nucleated cell counts were estimated. TCRdb keeps only in-frame clones here, not all; method: immunoSEQ multiplex PCR. That table gives V, J and clone size, and the DNA gave D and trimming. The repertoire has over 110,000 clones, more than 65% of them found once; the top ten carry 10% to 15%. This sample was included in a study of blood T cell repertoires in COVID-19. Study as a whole: Some COVID-19 samples were acute and others convalescent; all came from the United States, Italy and Spain. T cells, B-cell-depleted T cells, or PBMCs provided the cDNA or gDNA that served as material.

This CDR3 is 17 amino acids long. J was trimmed by 6 bases and V by 5 bases; bases with no gene match: 13. The germline V gene has CDR1 SGHTA and CDR2 FQGNSA. Sequencing input: peripheral blood. The genes are TRBV7-2 and TRBJ2-3, with 11 bases fitting TRBD2. This sequence was found in a man older than 75 with acute or convalescent COVID-19. As DNA, the CDR3 is TGTGCCAGCAGCGACCCTAGTCTAGCGGGGGGAGGGGATACGCAGTATTTT. This encodes CASSDPSLAGGGDTQYF.